The 32 T cell receptor beta chains below all came from one sample that was sequenced in a study of blood T cell repertoires in COVID-19. Sequencing used immunoSEQ multiplex PCR; TCRdb keeps in-frame clones, though not all of them. Among 150,000 to 200,000 clones listed, around 83% were seen once. Sequencing was performed on peripheral blood. The receptors derive from a man younger than 30 with acute or convalescent COVID-19.

The rearrangement links TRBV19 to TRBJ1-1; D is perhaps TRBD1 (5 bases). Trimming removed 3 bases from V and 8 bases from J, with 13 bases in between. This CDR3 region has 13 residues. Germline CDR1 reads LNHDA; CDR2 reads SQIVND (reference sequence). CDR3 region: CASSMGGVAEAFF. Here the CDR3 DNA reads TGTGCCAGTAGTATGGGAGGGGTCGCCGAAGCTTTCTTT.

This clone showed up just once. The genes are TRBV3-1 (or the pseudogene TRBV3-2) and TRBJ1-3; tentative D call: TRBD1 (5 bases). Germline lookup yields CDR1 LGHDT and CDR2 YNNKEL (reference sequence). CDR3 length: 15 residues. Between the trimmed V and J ends, which lost 4 bases and 0 bases, there was a span of 10 bases. CDR3 residues: CASSPRAFSGNTIYF. The DNA for the CDR3 is TGTGCCAGCAGCCCCAGGGCCTTCTCTGGAAACACCATATATTTT.

In its sample, this clone was seen once. The chain couples TRBV19 to TRBJ1-1; 9 bases agree with TRBD1. Trimming took 5 bases from V and 4 from J; bases not matched to a gene: 2. CDR1 is LNHDA, CDR2 SQIVND, per germline (reference sequence). This CDR3 has 13 amino acids. The CDR3 DNA reads TGTGCCAGTAGTGACAGGGGGGGCACTGAAGCTTTCTTT. It specifies CASSDRGGTEAFF. The complete variable domain, with remaining parts taken from reference TRBV19 and TRBJ1-1, reads DGGITQSPKYLFRKEGQNVTLSCEQNLNHDAMYWYRQDPGQGLRLIYYSQIVNDFQKGDIAEGYSVSREKKESFPLTVTSAQKNPTAFYLCASSDRGGTEAFFGQGTRLTVV.

This clone was detected a few times. The genes are TRBV11-2 and TRBJ1-1; D possibly corresponds to TRBD1 (5 bases). CDR1 is SGHAT, CDR2 FQNNGV, per germline. Between the trimmed V and J ends, which lost 0 bases and 7 bases, there was a span of 9 bases. This CDR3 has 13 amino acids. Here the CDR3 reads CASSLDWGSEAFF. In DNA form, the CDR3 reads TGTGCCAGCAGCTTAGATTGGGGCAGTGAAGCTTTCTTT.

This clone showed up just once. The chain links TRBV30 to TRBJ1-4, with no clear D. The CDR3 contains 12 residues. Germline assignment: CDR1 GTSNPN and CDR2 SVGIG (reference sequence). The germline V and J ends were trimmed by 0 bases and 4 bases, with 3 bases remaining between them. CDR3 DNA sequence: TGTGCCTGGAGTGTACTTAATGAAAAACTGTTTTTT. Translated: CAWSVLNEKLFF.

The chain carries TRBV29-1 and TRBJ2-1; 13 nucleotides agree with TRBD2. The CDR3 sequence is 18 residues long. V lost 4 bases and J lost 0; bases outside the gene matches: 9. Germline V gene data show CDR1 as SQVTM and CDR2 as ANQGSEA. The CDR3 bases are TGCAGCGTTGTACCGACTAGCGGGGGGCCCTCCTCCTACAATGAGCAGTTCTTC. It specifies CSVVPTSGGPSSYNEQFF.

This chain connects TRBV3-1 (or the pseudogene TRBV3-2) to TRBJ1-1; TRBD1 might be the D (6 bases). Germline CDR1 LGHDT, CDR2 YNNKEL (reference sequence). There are 14 residues in the CDR3. Deletions cut 6 bases from V and 0 bases from J, with 11 bases between. In nucleotides, the CDR3 is TGTGCCAGCAGACACAGGGACATGAACACTGAAGCTTTCTTT. Translation: CASRHRDMNTEAFF.

In its sample, this clone was seen once. The chain carries TRBV19 and TRBJ1-4; 9 bases line up with TRBD1. Germline V gives CDR1 LNHDA, CDR2 SQIVND (reference sequence). V lost 5 bases and J lost 2; bases outside the gene matches: 0. CDR3 length: 14 amino acids. CDR3 loop: CASSGTGTNEKLFF. CDR3 nucleotides: TGTGCCAGTAGTGGGACAGGGACTAATGAAAAACTGTTTTTT.

V is TRBV10-3 and J is TRBJ1-2, with D unclear. V lost 0 bases and J 2 bases, leaving 4 bases between the germline ends. The CDR3 loop spans 13 amino acids. Germline lookup yields CDR1 ENHRY and CDR2 SYGVKD. Written as DNA, the CDR3 is TGTGCCATCAGTGAGTCATCGAACTATGGCTACACCTTC. Its protein product is CAISESSNYGYTF.

This chain joins TRBV5-1 and TRBJ2-1; TRBD1 is a possible D gene (6 bases). Trimming took 4 bases from V and 1 from J, leaving 12 bases between them. Germline CDR1 reads SGHRS; CDR2 reads YFSETQ. The CDR3 is made up of 15 amino acids. CDR3 residues: CASSRATGSYNEQFF. The CDR3 DNA follows: TGCGCCAGCAGCAGAGCAACAGGGTCCTACAATGAGCAGTTCTTC. The full variable domain, completed using reference TRBV5-1 and TRBJ2-1, is KAGVTQTPRYLIKTRGQQVTLSCSPISGHRSVSWYQQTPGQGLQFLFEYFSETQRNKGNFPGRFSGRQFSNSRSEMNVSTLELGDSALYLCASSRATGSYNEQFFGPGTRLTVL.

The chain is built from TRBV6-5 and TRBJ2-7, with 9 bases aligning to TRBD2. The CDR3 loop spans 15 amino acids. Germline V gene lookup returns CDR1 MNHEY and CDR2 SVGAGI. With 2 bases clipped from V and 5 bases from J, the junction kept 7 bases outside the gene matches. CDR3 region: CASSYITAGGDEQYV. The CDR3 DNA is TGTGCCAGCAGTTACATAACCGCGGGGGGGGACGAGCAGTACGTC.

This sequence joins TRBV7-9 and TRBJ2-2, with 7 positions matching TRBD1. The CDR3 totals 19 residues. Germline V gene lookup returns CDR1 SEHNR and CDR2 FQNEAQ (reference sequence). V lost 1 base and J lost 4; bases outside the gene matches: 15. The CDR3, as DNA: TGTGCCAGCAGCTTAGGAGGGGACAGCCACCTGAGAGCCACCGGGGAGCTGTTTTTT. Residues: CASSLGGDSHLRATGELFF.

The chain is built from TRBV19 and TRBJ1-2; no definite D call. Germline CDR1 reads LNHDA; CDR2 reads SQIVND (reference sequence). The V end was cut by 5 bases, the J end by 2 bases, with 9 bases between. The CDR3 has 13 residues. The DNA of the CDR3 is TGTGCCAGTAGTCTAGGCAGAAACTATGGCTACACCTTC. Residues: CASSLGRNYGYTF.

The V and J genes are TRBV7-3 and TRBJ2-2; 11 positions match TRBD2. CDR1 is SGHTA, CDR2 FQGTGA, per germline. Unmatched junction bases numbered 3, after V lost 4 bases and J lost 8 bases. The length of the CDR3 is 14 residues. The CDR3 DNA follows: TGTGCCAGCAGCTCGGGACTAGCGGAAGGGGAGCTGTTTTTT. This codes for CASSSGLAEGELFF.

The rearrangement uses TRBV6-5 and TRBJ2-7; TRBD1 might be the D (6 bases). Trimming stripped 0 bases from V and 2 bases from J, with 11 bases between. CDR3 length equals 15 residues. Per the germline V gene, CDR1 is MNHEY and CDR2 is SVGAGI. For the CDR3, the DNA is TGTGCCAGCAGTTACTCCAGTGGGGGCACCTACGAGCAGTACGTC. Amino acid sequence: CASSYSSGGTYEQYV.

This clone has only one observation. Written as DNA, the CDR3 is TGTGCCAGCAGTCACCGCTGGGATAGCGGAGTCAATGAGCAGTTCTTC. Encoded protein: CASSHRWDSGVNEQFF. The chain is built from TRBV7-2 and TRBJ2-1, with a weak D call TRBD2 (6 bases). Germline CDR1 reads SGHTA; CDR2 reads FQGNSA. CDR3 size: 16 residues. V was pared by 6 bases and J by 6 bases, with 21 bases between. Supplemented by reference TRBV7-2 and TRBJ2-1, the full variable domain reads GAGVSQSPSNKVTEKGKDVELRCDPISGHTALYWYRQSLGQGLEFLIYFQGNSAPDKSGLPSDRFSAERTGGSVSTLTIQRTQQEDSAVYLCASSHRWDSGVNEQFFGPGTRLTVL.

This clone showed up just once. This chain links TRBV19 with TRBJ1-5; 7 bases fit TRBD1. The CDR3 is 15 residues long. J lost 5 bases, V lost 1 base, and 5 bases had no gene match. Germline assignment: CDR1 LNHDA and CDR2 SQIVND (reference sequence). The CDR3 is CASSIATGVDQPQHF. The CDR3 DNA follows: TGTGCCAGTAGTATAGCAACAGGGGTGGATCAGCCCCAGCATTTT.

This clone was recorded a few times. J is TRBJ2-3 and V is TRBV5-1; TRBD2 aligns across 8 bases. The junction had 4 bases not matched to a gene; V was cut back by 4 bases and J by 3 bases. CDR1 is SGHRS and CDR2 is YFSETQ in the germline V gene. The CDR3 length is 14 residues. CDR3 amino acids: CASSRSGITDTQYF. The DNA of the CDR3 is TGCGCCAGCAGCCGTAGCGGGATAACAGATACGCAGTATTTT. Full variable domain (missing parts from reference TRBV5-1 and TRBJ2-3): KAGVTQTPRYLIKTRGQQVTLSCSPISGHRSVSWYQQTPGQGLQFLFEYFSETQRNKGNFPGRFSGRQFSNSRSEMNVSTLELGDSALYLCASSRSGITDTQYFGPGTRLTVL.

Regarding this clone: One end of the junction varies from germline; a read error may be responsible. V usage is TRBV3-1 (or the pseudogene TRBV3-2) and J usage is TRBJ1-1; no definite D call. CDR1 is LGHDT, CDR2 YNNKEL, per germline (reference sequence). The length of the CDR3 is 13 residues. This CDR3 reads CASSQPLSYEMMF. CDR3 coding DNA: TGTGCCAGCAGCCAACCACTGAGTTATGAGATGATGTTT.

The chain combines TRBV21-1 with TRBJ1-5; whether TRBD1, the table's D call, matches the DNA was not checked. TRBV21-1 constitutes a pseudogene. CDR3 length: 16 residues. CDR3 DNA: TGTGCCAGCAGCAAAGAAGACAGGGCAAGCAATCAGCCCCAGCATTTT. Its protein product is CASSKEDRASNQPQHF.

The V call is TRBV29-1, the J call TRBJ1-2; 11 bases fit TRBD1. After removal of 6 bases from V and 4 bases from J, the junction contained 4 bases not matched to a gene. CDR1 and CDR2 from the germline V gene are SQVTM and ANQGSEA. The CDR3 runs 13 residues. The CDR3 DNA follows: TGCAGCGTCGATGGGACAGGGGGCTATGGCTACACCTTC. This encodes CSVDGTGGYGYTF.

The chain couples TRBV7-9 to TRBJ2-3; 8 positions match TRBD2. V was clipped by 5 bases and J by 4 bases; unmatched bases: 5. CDR1 is SEHNR and CDR2 is FQNEAQ in the germline V gene (reference sequence). The CDR3 contains 14 residues. CDR3 amino acids: CASSATSVADTQYF. The CDR3 DNA reads TGTGCCAGCAGCGCGACTAGCGTAGCAGATACGCAGTATTTT.

The chain employs TRBV5-6 and TRBJ2-3; D not resolved. CDR1 SGHDT and CDR2 YYEEEE come from the germline V gene. This CDR3 has 11 amino acids. With 3 bases removed from V and 8 bases from J, the gap between germline ends came to 7 bases. The CDR3 coding sequence is TGTGCCAGCAGCTCCTCCCGTACGCAGTATTTT. This encodes CASSSSRTQYF.

This clone was recorded once. The chain has TRBV6-5 and TRBJ1-1; 7 bases fit TRBD1. The CDR3 spans 15 residues. V shed 0 bases and J 7 bases; nucleotides not matched to a gene: 8. Per germline, CDR1 MNHEY and CDR2 SVGAGI. The CDR3 reads CASSYSSRGVFEAFF. CDR3 bases: TGTGCCAGCAGTTACTCCTCCAGGGGGGTCTTTGAAGCTTTCTTT.

At least ten counts were recorded for this clone. The chain links TRBV30 to TRBJ1-6, with a tentative D call TRBD1 (5 bases). This CDR3 has 13 amino acids. Germline V gives CDR1 GTSNPN, CDR2 SVGIG (reference sequence). The germline V and J ends were trimmed by 2 bases and 7 bases, with 9 bases remaining between them. CDR3 nucleotide sequence: TGTGCCTGGAGTTATGACAGCAATTCACCCCTCCACTTT. Encoded protein: CAWSYDSNSPLHF. The entire variable domain, with the rest obtained from reference TRBV30 and TRBJ1-6, is as follows: SQTIHQWPATLVQPVGSPLSLECTVEGTSNPNLYWYRQAAGRGLQLLFYSVGIGQISSEVPQNLSASRPQDRQFILSSKKLLLSDSGFYLCAWSYDSNSPLHFGNGTRLTVT.

The J gene is TRBJ2-3, the V gene TRBV18; possibly TRBD1 for D (5 bases). Germline assignment: CDR1 KGHSH and CDR2 LQKENI. V gave up 0 bases and J gave up 5 bases, with 12 bases separating them. This CDR3 contains 15 residues. This chain's CDR3 is CASSPPGVMGDTQYF. CDR3 sequence (DNA): TGTGCCAGCTCACCACCAGGGGTTATGGGAGATACGCAGTATTTT.

The table lists this clone with a few counts. The gene calls are TRBV19 and TRBJ1-2, with D tentatively TRBD1 (6 bases). Trimming removed 2 bases from V and 4 bases from J, with 8 bases in between. The CDR3 consists of 13 residues. Germline CDR1 LNHDA, CDR2 SQIVND (reference sequence). CDR3 coding DNA: TGTGCCAGTAGTATAACAGGGCGCTATGGCTACACCTTC. This codes for CASSITGRYGYTF.

The chain is built from TRBV9 and TRBJ2-2; the match to TRBD1 covers 7 bases. This CDR3 has 16 residues. Germline lookup yields CDR1 SGDLS and CDR2 YYNGEE. With V trimmed by 1 base and J by 0 bases, 3 bases remained unmatched. The CDR3 DNA follows: TGTGCCAGCAGCGTAAGGGACAGCTCGAACACCGGGGAGCTGTTTTTT. Its translation: CASSVRDSSNTGELFF.

The chain links TRBV5-8 to TRBJ1-5; 7 bases map to TRBD1. CDR3 length: 15 residues. V shed 3 bases, J shed 7 bases, and the junction held 10 bases outside the gene matches. CDR1 and CDR2 from the germline V gene are SGHTS and YDEGEE. CDR3 sequence: CASSSATGSTQPQHF. Here the CDR3 DNA reads TGTGCCAGCAGCTCAGCGACAGGGTCAACGCAGCCCCAGCATTTT.

The chain uses TRBV7-6 and TRBJ1-1; no reliable D call. The germline gives CDR1 SGHVS, CDR2 FNYEAQ. V gave up 0 bases and J gave up 0 bases, with 14 bases separating them. The CDR3 is made up of 17 amino acids. Here the CDR3 reads CASSLALSGSMNTEAFF. The CDR3 DNA reads as TGTGCCAGCAGCTTAGCCCTGTCGGGGAGCATGAACACTGAAGCTTTCTTT.

The rearrangement links TRBV5-6 to TRBJ2-7; D perhaps matches TRBD1 (6 bases). The V end lost 1 base, the J end lost 0 bases, and 8 bases lay between the germline ends. The CDR3 has 14 residues. The germline V gene encodes CDR1 SGHDT and CDR2 YYEEEE. CDR3 sequence: CASSLQGSSYEQYV. Written as DNA, the CDR3 is TGTGCCAGCAGCTTGCAGGGGAGCTCCTACGAGCAGTACGTC.

The genes are TRBV5-6 and TRBJ1-5; tentatively, D is TRBD1 (6 bases). Germline V CDR1 and CDR2: SGHDT, YYEEEE. V was clipped by 2 bases and J by 6 bases, with 21 bases between them. CDR3 length equals 17 residues. CDR3 bases: TGTGCCAGCAGCTTCCTGGCGGGGGCGGAAGGCGGTCAGCCCCAGCATTTT. Its protein product is CASSFLAGAEGGQPQHF. The complete variable domain, with remaining parts taken from reference TRBV5-6 and TRBJ1-5, reads DAGVTQSPTHLIKTRGQQVTLRCSPKSGHDTVSWYQQALGQGPQFIFQYYEEEERQRGNFPDRFSGHQFPNYSSELNVNALLLGDSALYLCASSFLAGAEGGQPQHFGDGTRLSIL.